A single sample gave rise to the 17 T cell receptor beta chains below, sequenced in a study of identical twins. Via MiXCR, TCRdb re-called the 5' RACE reads, giving one row per CDR3 protein. The data contain a few hundred thousand distinct CDR3 sequences, roughly 9.9% of them singletons. In addition, the sample was reused for a study of yellow fever vaccine responses in identical twins.

The sequenced sample was PBMCs. The receptor source for this set is a woman younger than 30 in good health.

This rearrangement joins TRBV7-9 to TRBJ2-3, with D maybe TRBD1 (6 bases). Germline lookup yields CDR1 SEHNR and CDR2 FQNEAQ (reference sequence). The V and J ends lost 2 bases and 0 bases respectively, with 9 bases between them. CDR3 length equals 15 residues. This CDR3 reads CASSLTTGSTDTQYF. The CDR3 bases are TGTGCCAGCAGCTTAACGACAGGTAGCACAGATACGCAGTATTTT. Using reference TRBV7-9 and TRBJ2-3 for the parts outside the CDR3, the full variable domain is DTGVSQNPRHKITKRGQNVTFRCDPISEHNRLYWYRQTLGQGPEFLTYFQNEAQLEKSRLLSDRFSAERPKGSFSTLEIQRTEQGDSAMYLCASSLTTGSTDTQYFGPGTRLTVL.

This chain joins TRBV7-2 and TRBJ2-1, with 7 bases identical to TRBD1. In germline, CDR1 is SGHTA, CDR2 FQGNSA. The CDR3 consists of 15 residues. V shed 4 bases and J 4 bases; nucleotides not matched to a gene: 7. The CDR3 DNA is TGTGCCAGCAGCTCTGGACAGGCTCTATACAATGAGCAGTTCTTC. Encoded protein: CASSSGQALYNEQFF. The variable domain in full, with the rest retrieved from reference TRBV7-2 and TRBJ2-1, is GAGVSQSPSNKVTEKGKDVELRCDPISGHTALYWYRQSLGQGLEFLIYFQGNSAPDKSGLPSDRFSAERTGGSVSTLTIQRTQQEDSAVYLCASSSGQALYNEQFFGPGTRLTVL.

This clonotype was recorded many times. The CDR3 reads CASSSQAGGQETQYF. CDR3 coding DNA: TGTGCCAGCAGCTCTCAAGCGGGAGGACAAGAGACCCAGTACTTC. The V gene is TRBV7-2, the J gene TRBJ2-5; 9 bases match TRBD2. Per the germline V gene, CDR1 is SGHTA and CDR2 is FQGNSA. V was clipped by 4 bases and J by 2 bases; unmatched bases: 5. The CDR3 runs to 15 residues.

The table lists this clonotype with many counts. V usage is TRBV21-1 and J usage is TRBJ2-7; the D call of TRBD2 is as the table states it, not checked on the DNA. TRBV21-1 is a pseudogene segment. The CDR3 covers 19 residues. The DNA of the CDR3 is TGTGCCAGCAGCATACGGGGACTAGCTTCCGACTTTAGCTCCTACGAGCAGTACTTC. Protein product: CASSIRGLASDFSSYEQYF.

In this sample, this clonotype turned up a few times. The CDR3 here is CSVAGLAGARTDTQYF. The CDR3 DNA is TGCAGCGTTGCGGGACTAGCGGGAGCGAGGACAGATACGCAGTATTTT. This chain connects TRBV29-1 to TRBJ2-3, with 14 bases lining up with TRBD2. J was trimmed by 3 bases and V by 4 bases; bases with no gene match: 6. The CDR3 runs to 16 residues. Germline lookup yields CDR1 SQVTM and CDR2 ANQGSEA.

The rearrangement joins TRBV7-6 to TRBJ2-5, with TRBD2 matching 12 bases. The germline gives CDR1 SGHVS, CDR2 FNYEAQ. CDR3 length: 15 amino acids. The J segment lost 7 bases and the V segment lost 5 bases, leaving 8 bases of the junction unmatched. The CDR3: CASSPGLAGPGTQYF. Written as DNA, the CDR3 is TGTGCCAGCAGCCCCGGACTAGCGGGGCCAGGGACCCAGTACTTC. Full variable domain (rest looked up from reference TRBV7-6 and TRBJ2-5): GAGVSQSPRYKVTKRGQDVALRCDPISGHVSLYWYRQALGQGPEFLTYFNYEAQQDKSGLPNDRFSAERPEGSISTLTIQRTEQRDSAMYRCASSPGLAGPGTQYFGPGTRLLVL.

V is TRBV14 and J is TRBJ2-5, with 7 bases lining up with TRBD1. The CDR3 sequence is 15 residues long. V lost 2 bases and J lost 4; bases outside the gene matches: 7. CDR1 is SGHDN and CDR2 is FVKESK in the germline V gene. The CDR3 reads CASSQLTGVGETQYF. CDR3 sequence (DNA): TGTGCCAGCAGCCAACTAACAGGGGTCGGAGAGACCCAGTACTTC.

This clonotype was detected a few times. The rearrangement uses TRBV6-2 or TRBV6-3 and TRBJ1-5; TRBD1 matches 9 bases. Per germline, CDR1 MNHEY and CDR2 SVGEGT. The CDR3 is made up of 15 amino acids. The J segment lost 2 bases and the V segment lost 7 bases, leaving 6 bases of the junction unmatched. The DNA of the CDR3 is TGTGCCAGCACCAAGGGGGACAGGGGCAATCAGCCCCAGCATTTT. Translated, it gives CASTKGDRGNQPQHF.

The J gene is TRBJ2-4, the V gene TRBV28; D not certain. Germline CDR1 MDHEN, CDR2 SYDVKM. CDR3 size: 13 residues. V was cut by 9 bases and J by 1 base, with 10 bases left in between. The CDR3 sequence: CASRGNAKNIQYF. In DNA form, the CDR3 reads TGTGCCAGTAGAGGAAACGCCAAAAACATTCAGTACTTC.

V and J are TRBV12-3 or TRBV12-4 and TRBJ2-7; 11 bases are shared with TRBD1. This CDR3 spans 13 amino acids. J was trimmed by 6 bases and V by 5 bases; bases with no gene match: 3. The CDR3 region is CASSPDRGREQYF. CDR3 nucleotide sequence: TGTGCCAGCAGTCCGGACAGGGGGCGCGAGCAGTACTTC.

At least ten counts were recorded for this clonotype. The rearrangement joins TRBV20-1 to TRBJ1-6; TRBD1 is a possible D gene (5 bases). The CDR3 totals 14 residues. V lost 2 bases, J lost 6 bases, and 11 bases lay in between. Germline CDR1 is DFQATT and CDR2 is SNEGSKA (reference sequence). CDR3 in amino acids: CSARRGPGNSPLHF. The CDR3 nucleotides read TGCAGTGCTAGAAGGGGACCGGGTAATTCACCCCTCCACTTT.

The chain couples TRBV12-3 or TRBV12-4 to TRBJ2-5; D is tentatively TRBD1 or TRBD2 (6 bases each). The CDR3 has 18 residues. V lost 11 bases and J lost 2, with 30 bases in between. CDR3 in DNA: TGTGCCTTCAGTTTAGCGATGGGCGGGACATTCTTTCAAGAGACCCAGTACTTC. It yields the protein CAFSLAMGGTFFQETQYF.

The V and J genes are TRBV6-1 and TRBJ2-4; D is undetermined. Trimming removed 7 bases at V and 5 bases at J, with 18 bases between. CDR1 and CDR2 (germline): MNHNS, SASEGT. This CDR3 contains 15 residues. CDR3 loop: CASKANLGNQNIQYF. DNA of the CDR3: TGTGCCAGCAAAGCTAACCTGGGGAACCAAAACATTCAGTACTTC.

This sequence joins TRBV29-1 and TRBJ2-5; D gene unclear. Germline V lookup: CDR1 SQVTM, CDR2 ANQGSEA. The CDR3 is 12 amino acids. CDR3 bases: TGCGCCGGGTCCAATACTAAAGAGACCCAGTACTTC. It codes for CAGSNTKETQYF.

In its sample, this clonotype was seen many times. The chain combines TRBV12-3 or TRBV12-4 with TRBJ1-1; TRBD1 matches at 7 bases. V shed 4 bases, J shed 6 bases, and the junction held 8 bases outside the gene matches. The CDR3 contains 14 residues. The CDR3 nucleotides are TGTGCCAGCAGTTCCCAGACAGGGATCGCTGAAGCTTTCTTT. It specifies CASSSQTGIAEAFF.

This clonotype was seen more than once but under ten times. The V and J genes are TRBV5-5 and TRBJ2-7; no clear D. Deletions cut 4 bases from V and 2 bases from J, with 16 bases between. CDR3 length: 15 amino acids. The germline CDR1 and CDR2 sequences are SGHKS and YYEKEE (reference sequence). The CDR3 protein is CASSQRRERAYEQYF. CDR3 nucleotides: TGTGCCAGCAGCCAACGGCGAGAAAGGGCCTACGAGCAGTACTTC.

This clonotype has at least ten counts. The V gene is TRBV20-1, the J gene TRBJ2-7; tentatively, D is TRBD1 (6 bases). Germline loops: CDR1 DFQATT, CDR2 SNEGSKA (reference sequence). Trimming took off 2 bases at V and 0 bases at J, with 14 bases between the two ends. The CDR3 length is 15 residues. Here the CDR3 reads CSARPPGQSSYEQYF. DNA of the CDR3: TGCAGTGCTAGACCTCCCGGACAGAGCTCCTACGAGCAGTACTTC.